Sequencing of this TCR beta chain was carried out in a study of T-cell memory formation after mild COVID-19. This clonotype was detected many times. The CDR3 is made up of 16 amino acids. V lost 4 bases to trimming and J lost 9 bases; unmatched junction nucleotides: 10. Per the germline V gene, CDR1 is SGHRS and CDR2 is YFSETQ. TCRdb ran MiXCR on the 5' RACE reads and lists one entry per CDR3 protein. Altogether about 200,000 distinct CDR3 sequences are present, just over 9.5% being singletons, with the ten largest covering 3.5%. This chain uses TRBV5-1 with TRBJ2-1, with 13 bases lining up with TRBD2. Sequencing was done on a sample of PBMCs or a T cell subset sorted from them (not recorded which). The sequence was collected from a man aged 18 to 29 who had mild COVID-19 (a few samples of this study predate the infection). Cell type and time point are not known. The CDR3 bases are TGCGCCAGCAGCCGGATTACTAGCGGGGGGGCTGGTGAGCAGTTCTTC. It encodes CASSRITSGGAGEQFF.